This TCR beta chain was observed in a study of CD8 T cells in ankylosing spondylitis (dated by TCRdb to about 2017). Turning to the overall study: The study set out to find disease-linked TCR variants by profiling T cell receptor beta repertoires in ankylosing spondylitis patients and healthy donors. Peripheral blood was sampled, and synovial fluid was also collected from ankylosing spondylitis patients. The full study cohort comprised approximately 23 ankylosing spondylitis patients and roughly 100 healthy donors. Here is what the overall study found, with its caveats: A TCR beta motif made up of roughly eight highly homologous amino acid variants appeared to be characteristic of blood from ankylosing spondylitis patients. The disease-linked clones were reported to be significantly enriched in matched synovial fluid samples from ankylosing spondylitis patients. The disease-linked clones had a CD8+ phenotype and were found at relatively low frequencies in peripheral blood. Some motif variants were previously reported in synovial fluid and blood of reactive arthritis patients, suggesting common disease-initiation mechanisms.

The data were produced on an Illumina HiSeq 2500. Quantitative 5'-RACE with molecular barcodes was used to prepare TCR beta libraries. The study's own analysis went as follows. To identify disease-linked TCR variants, a new computational method was used, one built on a probabilistic model of VDJ rearrangement. TCRdb passed the public sequencing reads through fastp at Q25 and MiXCR, retaining productive beta sequences. Duplicate CDR3 protein sequences are folded into a single record with the most common DNA and genes. The V and J calls and clone size come from TCRdb's table, not from the authors' own analysis. The sample table holds 150,000 to 200,000 distinct CDR3 sequences, of which about a sixth were seen once. Jointly, the top ten make up about 8.3% of the sample. The CDR3 numbers 15 residues from cysteine through phenylalanine. Of the read, only the CDR3 DNA is kept; its 45 bases are in frame from base 1. Trimming removed 3 bases from V and 7 bases from J; the gene matches leave 8 bases unexplained. CDR1 and CDR2, per the germline V gene, are SGHRS and YFSETQ.

A remark on this clonotype: No antigen is known for it. The sample holds no much larger clone one base away, and base qualities are not on file.

The chain is assembled from TRBV5-1 and TRBJ2-1; 9 bases in between match TRBD2. The TCR sequence derives from a male donor with ankylosing spondylitis or in good health (not recorded which). The specimen sequenced was blood, either unsorted or a sorted T cell fraction (not recorded which). The CDR3 here reads CASSSVAGVGNEQFF. The DNA reads TGCGCCAGCAGCTCCGTAGCGGGAGTGGGAAATGAGCAGTTCTTC.